This T cell receptor (beta chain) was observed in a study of tumor-infiltrating lymphocytes in primary liver carcinoma. Study in general: All lesions had stage T1-T3 N0M0 and roughly 4 to 10 cm widths. Notes on the study in general: The 250 largest clones made up significantly more of tumor than blood repertoires (p = 0.039).

V lost 6 bases to trimming and J lost 3 bases, with 21 bases between them. Germline V lookup: CDR1 MNHNS, CDR2 SASEGT. The CDR3 is made up of 16 amino acids. The blood RNA (from unsorted whole blood) was obtained, and germline DNA was also extracted. Peripheral blood, roughly 4.4 milliliters, was collected prior to surgery. Turning to this clonotype: Its antigen is not identified.

Priming with a constant-region primer yielded TCR beta cDNA from approximately 500 ng total RNA. Three nested multiplex PCR rounds, a slightly modified ARM-PCR, produced the libraries for TCR beta. Running ten to eleven cycles apiece, the first two PCR rounds relied on TRBV1-TRBV30 forward primers together with a C-beta reverse primer. TCRdb reanalysed the multiplex PCR reads using MiXCR and keeps one entry per CDR3 protein. The sample records just over 300,000 distinct CDR3 sequences, 50% to 75% being singletons. The rearrangement uses TRBV6-1 and TRBJ2-7; the D is unclear. The sample consisted of peripheral blood. The clonotype was recovered from a woman younger than 45 with primary liver carcinoma and hepatitis B virus infection. Written as DNA, the CDR3 is TGTGCCAGCAGGAGTGATATTGGGGTGGGGATCTACGAGCAGTACTTC. As protein: CASRSDIGVGIYEQYF.